This TCR beta chain was sequenced in a study of post-analysis software for immune sequencing data. Germline V gene sequence: CDR1 SGHVS, CDR2 FQNEAQ. The CDR3 runs to 13 residues. Trimming removed 5 bases at V and 7 bases at J, with 12 bases between. As regards this clonotype: What it recognizes is unknown.

Prepared libraries of TCR beta cDNA carried unique molecular identifiers. T cells numbering roughly 1 to 10 million yielded cDNA molecules that totaled approximately 500,000. A single record per CDR3 protein comes from TCRdb applying MiXCR to the PCR reads. The sample contains about 820,000 distinct CDR3 sequences, 53% of which appear only once. Broader study findings: Controls had lower frequencies than patients of a few TRBV segments, which included TRBV5-6, TRBV5-1 and TRBV20-1. Comparison with controls showed significantly lower normalized Chao1 diversity in multiple sclerosis patients.

The V gene is TRBV7-8, the J gene TRBJ2-1; D is undetermined. Material: blood. This receptor was taken from a girl aged 10 to 17 with multiple sclerosis. CDR3 sequence: CASSPIYGNEQFF. Here the CDR3 DNA reads TGTGCCAGCAGCCCAATATACGGGAATGAGCAGTTCTTC. The full variable domain, completed using reference TRBV7-8 and TRBJ2-1, is GAGVSQSPRYKVAKRGQDVALRCDPISGHVSLFWYQQALGQGPEFLTYFQNEAQLDKSGLPSDRFFAERPEGSVSTLKIQRTQQEDSAVYLCASSPIYGNEQFFGPGTRLTVL.